This T cell receptor beta chain was profiled in a study of CD8 T cells in Susac syndrome. General study points: The authors acknowledged that their TCR sequencing and HLA analysis involved a relatively small number of individuals.

The V gene lost 4 bases and the J gene lost 4 bases, with 11 bases spanning the gap. This CDR3 spans 14 amino acids. Germline V gene lookup returns CDR1 LGHNA and CDR2 YNFKEQ. CD8+ and CD4+ T cells from blood underwent TCR beta sequencing. TEMRA cells underwent FACS enrichment and CD8+ and CD4+ T cells underwent negative isolation. RNA in amounts of roughly 0.5 to 1 ug was reverse transcribed with random hexamers. Coverage of TCR beta CDR3 amplification by immunoSEQ multiplex PCR extended to 54 Vbeta and 13 Jbeta. TCRdb itself ran the immunoSEQ multiplex PCR reads through MiXCR, one entry per CDR3 protein. This sample yields approximately 120,000 distinct CDR3 sequences, of which 90% to 95% are seen a single time; approximately 0.24% belongs to the top ten. Comments on this clonotype: No antigen is known for it.

The receptor's source is a human donor with multiple sclerosis. This sequence joins TRBV4-2 and TRBJ1-5; D perhaps matches TRBD1 (5 bases). Material: CD8+ T cells from PBMCs. For the CDR3, the DNA is TGTGCCAGCAGCCCAGCGGGGGAAAATCAGCCCCAGCATTTT. Residues: CASSPAGENQPQHF.